The entry below gives a single T cell receptor (beta chain) sequence along with its context. The antigen remains undetermined. The sample originates from a study of high-grade serous ovarian cancer treatment subgroups. About the research overall: On average, 14,192 reads and about 7,400 unique TCR beta rearrangements were obtained per sample.

Points from the study as a whole: CDR1 and CDR2 were left unanalyzed; analyses focused on CDR3.

Tumor samples were taken before definitive surgery or chemotherapy. CDR3 length: 14 residues. V was trimmed by 3 bases and J by 0 bases, leaving 5 bases between them. Germline V CDR1 and CDR2: KGHSH, LQKENI. Some clones are missing from TCRdb's copy, which holds only in-frame ones; the method was immunoSEQ multiplex PCR. The repertoire holds about 350 clones, with approximately 80% as singletons. This receptor was identified in a human donor with high-grade serous ovarian cancer. The rearrangement joins TRBV18 to TRBJ1-4; weak D call: TRBD1 (5 bases). Sequenced input: tumor tissue. DNA for the CDR3: TGTGCCAGCTCACCGACAGCAACTAATGAAAAACTGTTTTTT. It is translated as CASSPTATNEKLFF.